The 26 T cell receptor beta chains below come from one sample, sequenced in a study of CD8 T cells in Susac syndrome. About 0.5 to 1 ug RNA was reverse transcribed with random hexamers. TCRdb reprocessed the immunoSEQ multiplex PCR reads with MiXCR, giving one entry per CDR3 protein. The data contain more than 70,000 distinct CDR3 sequences, about 91% of them singletons. Specimen: CD8+ T cells from PBMCs. The receptors shown here come from a human donor with multiple sclerosis.

This sequence joins TRBV7-2 and TRBJ1-2; TRBD1 matches 8 bases. V was clipped by 5 bases and J by 8 bases; unmatched bases: 10. The CDR3 has 14 residues. Germline CDR1 reads SGHTA; CDR2 reads FQGNSA. CDR3 nucleotides: TGTGCCAGCAGCGACCAGGGGGCGCAGAGGGGCTACACCTTC. This encodes CASSDQGAQRGYTF.

The chain has TRBV7-9 and TRBJ2-7; 12 bases match TRBD2. The germline CDR1 and CDR2 sequences are SEHNR and FQNEAQ (reference sequence). Trimming at V came to 5 bases and at J to 2 bases, leaving 13 bases not matched to a gene. The CDR3 length is 18 residues. In DNA, the CDR3 is TGTGCCAGCAGCGACTCGACTAGCGGGGGCCCGGGGCCCTACGAGCAGTACTTC. This encodes CASSDSTSGGPGPYEQYF.

This clonotype has only one observation. The gene calls are TRBV6-4 and TRBJ2-1; D perhaps matches TRBD2 (5 bases). The germline CDR1 and CDR2 sequences are MRHNA and SNTAGT. Trimming took off 0 bases at V and 7 bases at J, with 13 bases between the two ends. This CDR3 has 15 amino acids. The CDR3 region has the DNA TGTGCCAGCAGTGACTCGCAGGCGGGCGGAAATGAGCAGTTCTTC. Its translation is CASSDSQAGGNEQFF.

The V and J genes are TRBV5-4 and TRBJ2-5, with no clear D. The V gene's germline CDR1 is SGHNT and CDR2 YYREEE (reference sequence). The CDR3 loop spans 12 amino acids. V was cut by 6 bases and J by 7 bases, with 13 bases left in between. The CDR3 loop reads CASISRNGTQYF. DNA of the CDR3: TGTGCCAGCATCTCCCGCAACGGGACCCAGTACTTC.

This chain links TRBV9 with TRBJ1-2, with D unclear. CDR1 is SGDLS, CDR2 YYNGEE, per germline. The CDR3 consists of 12 residues. V was clipped by 3 bases and J by 3 bases, with 6 bases between them. The CDR3 DNA reads as TGTGCCAGCAGCGCACAGTACTATGGCTACACCTTC. It translates to CASSAQYYGYTF.

The gene calls are TRBV27 and TRBJ1-1; D ambiguous. With 0 bases removed from V and 0 bases from J, the gap between germline ends came to 2 bases. The CDR3 is made up of 13 amino acids. Germline values: CDR1 MNHEY, CDR2 SMNVEV (reference sequence). The CDR3 DNA reads TGTGCCAGCAGTTTATCAGTGAACACTGAAGCTTTCTTT. The encoded protein is CASSLSVNTEAFF.

This chain links TRBV19 with TRBJ1-5, with 9 nucleotides matching TRBD1. The V gene's germline CDR1 is LNHDA and CDR2 SQIVND (reference sequence). The CDR3 covers 15 residues. V shed 6 bases, J shed 0 bases, and the junction held 3 bases outside the gene matches. CDR3 in DNA: TGTGCCAGTAGCTGGACAGGGGATAGCAATCAGCCCCAGCATTTT. Protein: CASSWTGDSNQPQHF.

V and J are TRBV5-4 and TRBJ2-1; 11 nucleotides agree with TRBD2. This CDR3 spans 15 amino acids. Germline CDR1 and CDR2: SGHNT and YYREEE (reference sequence). J gave up 5 bases and V 3 bases, and 4 bases lay outside the gene matches. The CDR3 loop reads CASSYSGGGDNEQFF. CDR3 in DNA: TGTGCCAGCAGCTATAGCGGGGGGGGCGACAATGAGCAGTTCTTC.

A note on this clonotype: At one boundary the junction diverges from the germline segment, which might be a read error. V is TRBV9 and J is TRBJ2-7; no clear D gene. Looked up from germline, CDR1 is SGDLS and CDR2 is YYNGEE. This CDR3 is built from 12 residues. The CDR3 nucleotides are TGTGCCAGCAGCGCCGATACCTACGAGCAGCACTTC. Translated, it gives CASSADTYEQHF.

The chain couples TRBV19 to TRBJ1-1; no clear D gene. Trimming cost V 7 bases and J 5 bases, with 5 bases left between them. This CDR3 region has 10 residues. Germline V CDR1 and CDR2: LNHDA, SQIVND (reference sequence). The chain's CDR3 is CASKATEAFF. The CDR3 bases are TGTGCCAGTAAGGCTACTGAAGCTTTCTTT.

The chain has TRBV18 and TRBJ1-5; D is ambiguous. The V end was cut by 3 bases, the J end by 0 bases, with 6 bases between. Germline-derived CDR1 and CDR2 are KGHSH and LQKENI. The CDR3 has 14 amino acids. CDR3 sequence (DNA): TGTGCCAGCTCACCGCTGTTTAGCAATCAGCCCCAGCATTTT. Encoded protein: CASSPLFSNQPQHF.

The chain employs TRBV28 and TRBJ2-7; 10 bases line up with TRBD1. The CDR3 length is 18 residues. From germline, CDR1 is MDHEN and CDR2 SYDVKM. Trimming took 3 bases from V and 2 from J; bases not matched to a gene: 13. CDR3 nucleotides: TGTGCCAGCAGTTTTTCGGGACAGGGGTCCCACTTCACCTACGAGCAGTACTTC. It encodes CASSFSGQGSHFTYEQYF. Supplemented by reference TRBV28 and TRBJ2-7, the full variable domain reads DVKVTQSSRYLVKRTGEKVFLECVQDMDHENMFWYRQDPGLGLRLIYFSYDVKMKEKGDIPEGYSVSREKKERFSLILESASTNQTSMYLCASSFSGQGSHFTYEQYFGPGTRLTVT.

The CDR3 sequence: CASSLVPHTDTQYF. The CDR3 DNA reads as TGTGCCAGCAGCTTGGTACCCCACACAGATACGCAGTATTTT. The chain recombines TRBV5-6 with TRBJ2-3; D ambiguous. Germline V gene data show CDR1 as SGHDT and CDR2 as YYEEEE. The CDR3 loop spans 14 amino acids. V was cut by 0 bases and J by 2 bases, with 7 bases left in between. Full variable domain (rest looked up from reference TRBV5-6 and TRBJ2-3): DAGVTQSPTHLIKTRGQQVTLRCSPKSGHDTVSWYQQALGQGPQFIFQYYEEEERQRGNFPDRFSGHQFPNYSSELNVNALLLGDSALYLCASSLVPHTDTQYFGPGTRLTVL.

The V gene is TRBV12-3 or TRBV12-4, the J gene TRBJ2-1; D call uncertain. V was cut by 7 bases and J by 7 bases, with 17 bases left in between. CDR3 length equals 14 residues. This CDR3 reads CASTPLNHGNEQFF. In DNA, the CDR3 is TGTGCCAGCACTCCTCTAAACCACGGGAATGAGCAGTTCTTC.

The rearrangement links TRBV11-2 to TRBJ2-3; TRBD2 matches at 9 bases. Per the germline V gene, CDR1 is SGHAT and CDR2 is FQNNGV. The CDR3 is made up of 16 amino acids. V gave up 2 bases and J gave up 6 bases; unmatched junction bases: 9. This CDR3 reads CASSLSASGKYDTQYF. The CDR3 DNA reads TGTGCCAGCAGCTTATCGGCTAGCGGGAAATACGATACGCAGTATTTT.

The chain recombines TRBV25-1 with TRBJ2-2; D gene unclear. The CDR3 is 16 amino acids. Germline CDR1 reads MGHDK; CDR2 reads SYGVNS. Trimming removed 1 base from V and 1 base from J, with 10 bases in between. CDR3 DNA: TGTGCCAGCAGTGAATTTTCCCGACAGAACACCGGGGAGCTGTTTTTT. The encoded protein is CASSEFSRQNTGELFF.

This clonotype was recorded a few times. The chain has TRBV27 and TRBJ2-7; possible D gene TRBD1, 5 bases. This CDR3 comprises 13 residues. The V end lost 5 bases, the J end lost 0 bases, and 8 bases lay between the germline ends. Germline CDR1 and CDR2: MNHEY and SMNVEV (reference sequence). For the CDR3, the DNA is TGTGCCAGCAGTCAGGGAACCTCCTACGAGCAGTACTTC. It translates to CASSQGTSYEQYF.

V is TRBV2 and J is TRBJ2-7, with no clear D. The CDR3 consists of 12 residues. Between the trimmed V and J ends, which lost 2 bases and 3 bases, there was a span of 5 bases. In germline, CDR1 is SNHLY, CDR2 FYNNEI. The CDR3 DNA is TGTGCCAGCAGTGAAACCTACTACGAGCAGTACTTC. Translated: CASSETYYEQYF.

The chain carries TRBV19 and TRBJ1-1; maybe TRBD1 (5 bases). With 5 bases removed from V and 2 bases from J, the gap between germline ends came to 12 bases. Germline CDR1 and CDR2: LNHDA and SQIVND (reference sequence). The CDR3 totals 14 residues. For the CDR3, the DNA is TGTGCCAGTAGTTTCTACGGGGGTAACACTGAAGCTTTCTTT. Amino acids: CASSFYGGNTEAFF.

The J gene is TRBJ2-7, the V gene TRBV11-2; D not resolved. Trimming shortened V by 5 bases and J by 4 bases, and 15 bases separated the two germline ends. The V gene's germline CDR1 is SGHAT and CDR2 FQNNGV. The CDR3 totals 14 residues. The CDR3 bases are TGTGCCAGCAGCCCCCTGTATGGTTATTACGAGCAGTACTTC. It encodes CASSPLYGYYEQYF. The full variable domain, its missing parts supplied by reference TRBV11-2 and TRBJ2-7, is EAGVAQSPRYKIIEKRQSVAFWCNPISGHATLYWYQQILGQGPKLLIQFQNNGVVDDSQLPKDRFSAERLKGVDSTLKIQPAKLEDSAVYLCASSPLYGYYEQYFGPGTRLTVT.

This clonotype was observed once. In DNA form, the CDR3 reads TGTGCCAGCAGCTTAGGCCAGGGGTATCCCACAGATACGCAGTATTTT. This translates into CASSLGQGYPTDTQYF. V gene TRBV11-2 combines with J gene TRBJ2-3; the D gene is possibly TRBD1 (6 bases). With 1 base removed from V and 2 bases from J, the gap between germline ends came to 13 bases. Germline assignment: CDR1 SGHAT and CDR2 FQNNGV. The CDR3 length is 16 residues.

The chain links TRBV10-3 to TRBJ1-6; tentatively, D is TRBD1 (5 bases). V gave up 3 bases and J gave up 7 bases, with 10 bases separating them. Germline CDR1 reads ENHRY; CDR2 reads SYGVKD. The CDR3 spans 14 residues. The CDR3 DNA follows: TGTGCCATCAGTGATGGACGGGACAATTCACCCCTCCACTTT. Encoded protein: CAISDGRDNSPLHF.

The chain employs TRBV25-1 and TRBJ1-6; D remains ambiguous. Germline values: CDR1 MGHDK, CDR2 SYGVNS. The CDR3 loop spans 12 amino acids. Trimming removed 6 bases at V and 8 bases at J, with 8 bases between. The CDR3 DNA sequence: TGTGCCAGCAGGGCTGGGGATTCACCCCTCCACTTT. It yields the protein CASRAGDSPLHF.

V and J are TRBV7-8 and TRBJ1-2; 9 nucleotides line up with TRBD1. Germline values: CDR1 SGHVS, CDR2 FQNEAQ. This CDR3 region has 13 residues. The J segment lost 7 bases and the V segment lost 7 bases, leaving 7 bases of the junction unmatched. The CDR3 DNA reads as TGTGCCAGCACCCGGACAGGGGAAAGTGGCTACACCTTC. It translates to CASTRTGESGYTF.

V is TRBV4-1 and J is TRBJ2-7; D may be TRBD2 (5 bases). V was pared by 1 base and J by 2 bases, with 12 bases between. In germline, CDR1 is MGHRA, CDR2 YSYEKL. This CDR3 spans 15 amino acids. CDR3: CASSQVLRETYEQYF. CDR3 nucleotide sequence: TGCGCCAGCAGCCAAGTTCTCCGGGAAACCTACGAGCAGTACTTC.

Regarding this clonotype: The junction does not match germline at one end; this may be a read error. J is TRBJ2-5 and V is TRBV6-2 or TRBV6-3, with 7 bases identical to TRBD1. This CDR3 is 16 amino acids long. Germline values: CDR1 MNHEY, CDR2 SVGEGT. In DNA, the CDR3 is TGTGCCAGCAGTCTCAAGGACAGGTTCTGGCAAGATACCCAGTACTTC. Translation: CASSLKDRFWQDTQYF.